A single sample gave rise to the 2 T cell receptor beta chains below, sequenced in a study of cytomegalovirus exposure and HLA in healthy donors. PCR involved 60 Vbeta and 13 Jbeta primers. Sequencing was performed with immunoSEQ multiplex PCR; in TCRdb, only in-frame clones are kept and a portion is missing. The sample includes roughly 170,000 clones, 84% seen only once; the top ten take about 4.9%. Material: PBMCs. The receptors were gathered from a girl aged 5-17 years in good health and CMV-seropositive.

V gene TRBV4-1 combines with J gene TRBJ1-6; D is undetermined. V was pared by 0 bases and J by 8 bases, with 11 bases between. The germline gives CDR1 MGHRA, CDR2 YSYEKL. The CDR3 spans 15 residues. For the CDR3, the DNA is TGCGCCAGCAGCCAAGATCGGGAACACGATTCACCCCTCCACTTT. Its protein is CASSQDREHDSPLHF.

The chain combines TRBV28 with TRBJ1-4; TRBD1 aligns across 7 bases. V trimming: 3 bases; J trimming: 6 bases; junction bases outside the gene matches: 16. CDR1 is MDHEN, CDR2 SYDVKM, per germline. The CDR3 has 18 residues. The chain's CDR3 is CASSFLLEAGGGDEKLFF. The CDR3 nucleotides read TGTGCCAGCAGTTTTTTGTTAGAAGCAGGGGGTGGAGATGAAAAACTGTTTTTT.